This is a list of T cell receptor beta chains from one sample in a study of T cell changes during pregnancy in multiple sclerosis. This table comes from immunoSEQ multiplex PCR, and its TCRdb copy is limited to in-frame clones, with some not included. The repertoire holds over 85,000 clones, with 91% as singletons. This material consisted of peripheral blood, taken after pregnancy. All receptors come from a female donor in good health, enrolled as a control in a pregnancy study. CDR3s include the opening cysteine and the closing phenylalanine or tryptophan. D genes are given only for firm matches. Expanded clones get a size class; other rows say once, few or many, or leave the size out.

TRBJ2-1 NA TRBV7-2 TRBD2 TGTGCCAGCAGCCTACTAGCGGGGGGGTACAATGAGCAGTTCTTC CASSLLAGGYNEQFF
TRBJ1-1 NA TRBV6-5 NA TGTGCCAGCAGTTACGGTCCGGTGAACACTGAAGCTTTCTTT CASSYGPVNTEAFF
TRBJ2-7 NA TRBV9 NA TGTGCCAGCAGCGCCCAGGGGAAGGGGGTGGGCGAGCAGTACTTC CASSAQGKGVGEQYF
TRBJ2-2 NA TRBV9 TRBD1 TGTGCCAGCAGCCCCCTCGGGACAGGGAACACCGGGGAGCTGTTTTTT CASSPLGTGNTGELFF
TRBJ2-2 NA TRBV5-1 TRBD2 TGCGCCAGCACTCTGAAGCGGGGTGACACCGGGGAGCTGTTTTTT CASTLKRGDTGELFF
TRBJ1-1 NA TRBV7-9 NA TGTGCCAGCAGCTTAGTGGGGGCGCCGCGGCTCCGTGTGAATGAAGCTTTCTTT CASSLVGAPRLRVNEAFF
TRBJ2-5 NA TRBV4-3 NA TGCGCCAGCAGCCAAGAAAATAGTCAAGAGACCCAGTACTTC CASSQENSQETQYF
TRBJ2-2 NA TRBV11-3 TRBD2 TGTGCCAGCAGCCGCGGGGGGGCCACGGGCACCGGGGAGCTGTTTTTT CASSRGGATGTGELFF
TRBJ2-7 NA TRBV9 TRBD1 TGTGCCAGCAGCGTAGAATGGGGGACAGGGAAGTCCTACGAGCAGTACTTC CASSVEWGTGKSYEQYF
TRBJ2-7 NA TRBV7-8 TRBD1 TGTGCCAGCAGCACCAAACAGGGGGCGCAGGGGGAGCAGTACTTC CASSTKQGAQGEQYF
TRBJ1-3 once TRBV29-1 NA TGCAGCGTCATCAAGGGGGGAAACACCATATATTTT CSVIKGGNTIYF
TRBJ2-7 NA TRBV7-9 TRBD2 TGTGCCAGCAGCTTAGGTGGCGGGGGGAACTACGAGCAGTACTTC CASSLGGGGNYEQYF
TRBJ2-5 once TRBV5-1 TRBD2 TGCGCCAGCAGCGGACTAGCGGGGGCAAAAGGGGAGACCCAGTACTTC CASSGLAGAKGETQYF
TRBJ2-1 NA TRBV27 NA TGTGCCAGCAGCCCACGGAGAAGCTCCTACAATGAGCAGTTCTTC CASSPRRSSYNEQFF
TRBJ1-3 NA TRBV4-2 TRBD1 TGTGCCAGCAGCCAGGAGACAGGGGTTGAAAACACCATATATTTT CASSQETGVENTIYF
TRBJ2-2 NA TRBV6-5 NA TGTGCCAGCAGTTACTCGAGGACCGGGGAGCTGTTTTTT CASSYSRTGELFF
TRBJ1-2 few TRBV5-1 TRBD1 TGCGCCAGCAGCGGATGGGACAGTGGTACTTACGGCTACACCTTC CASSGWDSGTYGYTF
TRBJ2-3 NA TRBV5-1 NA TGCGCCAGCAGCTTGCCAGGTCTAGCGTACCCCTCCGGGGAGCAGTATTTT CASSLPGLAYPSGEQYF
TRBJ1-5 NA TRBV10-3 NA TGTGCCATCAGTGAACAGGACCATCAGCCCCAGCATTTT CAISEQDHQPQHF
TRBJ2-3 NA TRBV5-1 TRBD2 TGCGCCAGCAGCCCAATAGCGGGGATCACAGATACGCAGTATTTT CASSPIAGITDTQYF
TRBJ1-1 NA TRBV6-6 NA TGTGCCAGCAGTTACTCGAGAGGGAATGAAGCTTTCTTT CASSYSRGNEAFF
TRBJ2-1 NA TRBV15 TRBD2 TGTGCCACCAGCAAGGGACTAGCGGGGTACAATGAGCAGTTCTTC CATSKGLAGYNEQFF
TRBJ2-2 NA TRBV7-3 NA TGTGCCAGCATGGATAGCACGGGCACCGGGGAGCTGTTTTTT CASMDSTGTGELFF
TRBJ1-5 NA TRBV5-6 TRBD1 TGTGCCAGCAGCTTGTGGACAGGCGATCAGCCCCAGCATTTT CASSLWTGDQPQHF
TRBJ2-5 NA TRBV9 NA TGTGCCAGCAGCGTAGATAGCGGAAAGCAAGAGACCCAGTACTTC CASSVDSGKQETQYF
TRBJ2-2 NA TRBV6-6 NA TGTGCCAGCAGTTACGTGACACTCGGCACCGGGGAGCTGTTTTTT CASSYVTLGTGELFF
TRBJ2-5 NA TRBV6-6 NA TGTGCCAGCAGTCCCTCGGACCCGGGACAGTACTTC CASSPSDPGQYF
TRBJ2-3 NA TRBV5-1 NA TGCGCCAGCAGCTCCCTATCTAGCACAGATACGCAGTATTTT CASSSLSSTDTQYF
TRBJ2-5 NA TRBV6-5 NA TGTGCCAGCAGTAGACAGGACGGAGGCCAGTACTTC CASSRQDGGQYF
TRBJ2-1 NA TRBV2 TRBD2 TGTGCCAGCAGTCTCGGACTAGCTAGGCACAATGAGCAGTTCTTC CASSLGLARHNEQFF
TRBJ1-5 NA TRBV7-2 NA TGTGCCAGCAGCCAGGGGCACAATAGCAATCAGCCCCAGCATTTT CASSQGHNSNQPQHF
TRBJ1-4 NA TRBV5-1 NA TGCGCCAGCAGCGTCAGGGAACGTAATGAAAAACTGTTTTTT CASSVRERNEKLFF
TRBJ2-5 NA TRBV7-3 TRBD2 TGTGCCAGCAGCTCCTCCCGCGGGGGGAAGGAGACCCAGTACTTC CASSSSRGGKETQYF
TRBJ2-2 NA TRBV7-9 NA TGTGCCAGCAGCTCGCGGGCCTTCGGGACCGGGGAGCTGTTTTTT CASSSRAFGTGELFF
TRBJ1-2 few TRBV19 TRBD1 TGTGCCAGTAGTATAGCGACAGGGGGCTATGGCTACACCTTC CASSIATGGYGYTF
TRBJ1-2 NA TRBV27 TRBD1 TGTGCCAGCAGTTTATACAGGGGTTATGGCTACACCTTC CASSLYRGYGYTF
TRBJ2-7 NA TRBV18 TRBD2 TGTGCCAGCTCGCCTCGACCAAGCGGGACCGTCTACTACGAGCAGTACTTC CASSPRPSGTVYYEQYF
TRBJ2-3 NA TRBV18 NA TGTGCCAGCTCACCTCGACAGGCGGAAGATACGCAGTATTTT CASSPRQAEDTQYF
TRBJ1-2 NA TRBV5-1 NA TGCGCCAGCAGCTTGGGGGGCACGGACTATGGCTACACCTTC CASSLGGTDYGYTF
TRBJ2-1 NA TRBV4-3 TRBD2 TGCGCCAGCAGCCAAAAACTAGCGGGGGTGGGCAATGAGCAGTTCTTC CASSQKLAGVGNEQFF